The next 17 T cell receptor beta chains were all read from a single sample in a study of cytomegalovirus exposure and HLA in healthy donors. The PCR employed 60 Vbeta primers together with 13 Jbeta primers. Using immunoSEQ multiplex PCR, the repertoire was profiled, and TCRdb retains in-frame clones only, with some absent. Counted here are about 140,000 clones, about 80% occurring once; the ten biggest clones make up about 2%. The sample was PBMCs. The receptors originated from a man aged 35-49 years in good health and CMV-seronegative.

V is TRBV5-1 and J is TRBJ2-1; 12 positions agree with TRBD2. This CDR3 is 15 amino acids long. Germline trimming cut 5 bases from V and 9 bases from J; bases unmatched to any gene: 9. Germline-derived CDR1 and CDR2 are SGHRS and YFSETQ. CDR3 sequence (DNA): TGCGCCAGCAGAGGGGCTAGCGGGGGGGCCAGTGAGCAGTTCTTC. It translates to CASRGASGGASEQFF.

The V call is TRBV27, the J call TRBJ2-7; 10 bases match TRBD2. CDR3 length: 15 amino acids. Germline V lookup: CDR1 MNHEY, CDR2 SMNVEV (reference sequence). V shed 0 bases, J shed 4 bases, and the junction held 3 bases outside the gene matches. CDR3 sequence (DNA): TGTGCCAGCAGTTTATCAGCGGGAGGGGAGTACGAGCAGTACTTC. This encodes CASSLSAGGEYEQYF.

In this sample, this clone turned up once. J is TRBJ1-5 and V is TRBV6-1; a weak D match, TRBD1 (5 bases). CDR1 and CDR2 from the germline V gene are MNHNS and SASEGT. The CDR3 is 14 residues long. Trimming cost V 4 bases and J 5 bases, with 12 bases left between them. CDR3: CASSVRGGDQPQHF. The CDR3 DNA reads TGTGCCAGCAGTGTAAGGGGAGGGGATCAGCCCCAGCATTTT.

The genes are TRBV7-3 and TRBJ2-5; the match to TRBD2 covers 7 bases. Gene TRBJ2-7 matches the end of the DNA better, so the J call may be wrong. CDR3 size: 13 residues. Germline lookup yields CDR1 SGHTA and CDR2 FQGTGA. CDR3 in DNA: TGTGCCAGCAGCTCTTCGGGGGGCTACGAGCAGTACTTC. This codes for CASSSSGGYEQYF.

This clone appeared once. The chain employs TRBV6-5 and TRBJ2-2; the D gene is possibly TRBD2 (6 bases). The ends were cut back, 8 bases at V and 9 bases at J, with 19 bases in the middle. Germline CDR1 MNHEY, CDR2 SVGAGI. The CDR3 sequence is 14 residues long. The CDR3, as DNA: TGTGCCAGCGGACTCGGGGGTTACCGATGGGAGCTGTTTTTT. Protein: CASGLGGYRWELFF.

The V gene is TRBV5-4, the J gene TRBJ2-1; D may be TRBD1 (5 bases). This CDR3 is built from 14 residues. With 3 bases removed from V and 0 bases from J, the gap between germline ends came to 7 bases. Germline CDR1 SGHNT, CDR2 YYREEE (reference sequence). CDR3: CASSSDSSYNEQFF. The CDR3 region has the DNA TGTGCCAGCAGCTCCGACAGCTCCTACAATGAGCAGTTCTTC.

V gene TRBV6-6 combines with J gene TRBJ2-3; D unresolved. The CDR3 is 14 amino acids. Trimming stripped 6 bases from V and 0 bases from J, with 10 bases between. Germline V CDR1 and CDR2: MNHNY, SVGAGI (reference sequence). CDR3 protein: CASRLSRSTDTQYF. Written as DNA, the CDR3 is TGTGCCAGCAGACTTTCTCGTAGCACAGATACGCAGTATTTT.

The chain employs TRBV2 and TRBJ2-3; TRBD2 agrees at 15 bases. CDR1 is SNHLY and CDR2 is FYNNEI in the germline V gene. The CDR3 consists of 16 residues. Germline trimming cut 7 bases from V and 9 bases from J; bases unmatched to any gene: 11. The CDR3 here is CASMNGLAGGARTQYF. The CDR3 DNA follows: TGTGCCAGCATGAACGGACTAGCGGGAGGGGCACGGACGCAGTATTTT.

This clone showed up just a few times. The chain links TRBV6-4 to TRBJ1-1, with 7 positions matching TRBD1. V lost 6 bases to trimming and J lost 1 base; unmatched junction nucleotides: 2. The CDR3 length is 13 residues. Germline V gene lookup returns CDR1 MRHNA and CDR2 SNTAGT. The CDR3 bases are TGTGCCAGCAGACGACAGGGGAACACTGAAGCTTTCTTT. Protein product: CASRRQGNTEAFF.

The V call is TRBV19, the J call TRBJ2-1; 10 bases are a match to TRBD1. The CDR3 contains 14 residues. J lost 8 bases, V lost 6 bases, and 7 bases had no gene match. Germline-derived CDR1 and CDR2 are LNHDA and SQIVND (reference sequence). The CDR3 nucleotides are TGTGCCAGTAGACTCGGGACAGGGGTTGATGAGCAGTTCTTC. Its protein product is CASRLGTGVDEQFF. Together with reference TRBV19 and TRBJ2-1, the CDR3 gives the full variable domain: DGGITQSPKYLFRKEGQNVTLSCEQNLNHDAMYWYRQDPGQGLRLIYYSQIVNDFQKGDIAEGYSVSREKKESFPLTVTSAQKNPTAFYLCASRLGTGVDEQFFGPGTRLTVL.

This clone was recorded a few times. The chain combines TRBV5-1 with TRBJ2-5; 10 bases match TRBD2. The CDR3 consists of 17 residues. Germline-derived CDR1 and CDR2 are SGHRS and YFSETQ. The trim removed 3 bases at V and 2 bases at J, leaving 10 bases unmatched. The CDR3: CASSWPPSGRRQETQYF. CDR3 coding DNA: TGCGCCAGCAGCTGGCCACCTAGCGGGAGAAGGCAAGAGACCCAGTACTTC.

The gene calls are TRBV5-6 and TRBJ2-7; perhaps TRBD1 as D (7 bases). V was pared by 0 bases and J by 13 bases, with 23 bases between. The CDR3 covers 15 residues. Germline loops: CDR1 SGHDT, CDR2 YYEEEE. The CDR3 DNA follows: TGTGCCAGCAGCTTGGAATCAGGGGGGCTCTACGAGCTTTACTTC. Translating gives CASSLESGGLYELYF.

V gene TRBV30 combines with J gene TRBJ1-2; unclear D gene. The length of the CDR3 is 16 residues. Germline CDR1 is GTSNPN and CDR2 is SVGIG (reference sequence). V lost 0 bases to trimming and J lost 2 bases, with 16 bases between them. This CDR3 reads CAWSVRMTGTNYGYTF. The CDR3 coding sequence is TGTGCCTGGAGTGTACGAATGACGGGAACAAACTATGGCTACACCTTC.

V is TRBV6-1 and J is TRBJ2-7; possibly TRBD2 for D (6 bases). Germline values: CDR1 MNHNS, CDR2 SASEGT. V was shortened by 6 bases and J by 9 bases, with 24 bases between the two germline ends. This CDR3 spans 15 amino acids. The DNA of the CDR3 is TGTGCCAGCAGCTCTGAATGGGCGTCGGGGGTAGGGCAGTACTTC. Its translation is CASSSEWASGVGQYF.

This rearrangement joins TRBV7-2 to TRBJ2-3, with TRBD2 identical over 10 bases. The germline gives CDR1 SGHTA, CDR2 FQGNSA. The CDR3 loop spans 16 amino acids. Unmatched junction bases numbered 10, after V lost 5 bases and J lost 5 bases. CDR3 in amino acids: CASSLSGGAGRDTQYF. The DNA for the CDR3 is TGTGCCAGCAGCCTCAGCGGGGGGGCCGGAAGAGATACGCAGTATTTT. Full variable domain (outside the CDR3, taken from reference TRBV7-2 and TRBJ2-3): GAGVSQSPSNKVTEKGKDVELRCDPISGHTALYWYRQSLGQGLEFLIYFQGNSAPDKSGLPSDRFSAERTGGSVSTLTIQRTQQEDSAVYLCASSLSGGAGRDTQYFGPGTRLTVL.

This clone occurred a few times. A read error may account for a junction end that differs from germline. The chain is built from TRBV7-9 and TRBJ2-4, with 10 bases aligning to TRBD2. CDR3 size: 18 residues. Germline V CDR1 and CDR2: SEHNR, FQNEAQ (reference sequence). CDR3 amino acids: CSSSLVLAGELAKNIQYF. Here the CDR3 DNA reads TGTTCCAGCAGCTTAGTGCTAGCGGGGGAGCTAGCCAAAAACATTCAGTACTTC. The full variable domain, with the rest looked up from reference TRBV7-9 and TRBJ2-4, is DTGVSQNPRHKITKRGQNVTFRCDPISEHNRLYWYRQTLGQGPEFLTYFQNEAQLEKSRLLSDRFSAERPKGSFSTLEIQRTEQGDSAMYLCSSSLVLAGELAKNIQYFGAGTRLSVL.

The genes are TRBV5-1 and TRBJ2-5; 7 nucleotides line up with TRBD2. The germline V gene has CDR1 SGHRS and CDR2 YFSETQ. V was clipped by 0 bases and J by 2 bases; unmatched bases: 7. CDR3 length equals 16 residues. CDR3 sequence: CASSLAAGVGQETQYF. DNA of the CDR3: TGCGCCAGCAGCTTGGCGGCGGGGGTAGGGCAAGAGACCCAGTACTTC.